This T cell receptor (beta chain) stems from a study of CD8+ T cells in alopecia areata. General study points: For patients receiving tofacitinib, scalp clonality and expanded CD8+ clones among the top 100 significantly decreased.

Sequencing relied on a cDNA template that was reverse transcribed from extracted RNA. TCRdb's copy holds only in-frame clones and misses some; the assay was immunoSEQ multiplex PCR. Of 95,000 to 150,000 clones listed, about 50% were seen once; the top ten hold roughly 0.45%. Noted treatment: oral pan-JAK inhibitor, 5-10 mg twice daily. Note on this clone: The antigen is unknown.

Germline values: CDR1 SGHDT, CDR2 YYEEEE. Trimming left V 0 bases short and J 1 base short, with 14 bases between. This CDR3 contains 17 residues. This specimen consisted of CD4+ T cells sorted from blood, obtained at week 4, from a patient treated with tofacitinib. The receptor was isolated from a human donor with alopecia areata. The rearrangement joins TRBV5-6 to TRBJ1-5; D remains ambiguous. CDR3 amino acids: CASSLAYPGYSNQPQHF. The CDR3 nucleotides read TGTGCCAGCAGCTTGGCTTACCCGGGGTACAGCAATCAGCCCCAGCATTTT.